Below, 11 T cell receptor beta chains from the same sample are listed, as sequenced in a study of identical twins. TCRdb recomputed calls from the 5' RACE reads with MiXCR, one row per CDR3 protein. The profile shows about 1.7 million distinct CDR3 sequences, around 29% of them singletons. Sequenced material: cord blood. The receptor set was obtained from a newborn girl in good health.

The CDR3 sequence: CASSSPGQVTDTQYF. The DNA of the CDR3 is TGTGCCAGCAGTTCCCCGGGACAGGTCACAGATACGCAGTATTTT. V gene TRBV6-5 combines with J gene TRBJ2-3; the match to TRBD1 covers 8 bases. V was clipped by 4 bases and J by 2 bases; unmatched bases: 5. The CDR3 sequence is 15 residues long. The germline V gene encodes CDR1 MNHEY and CDR2 SVGAGI.

This clonotype was seen a few times. The chain has TRBV15 and TRBJ2-3; D uncertain. Trimming stripped 0 bases from V and 1 base from J, with 5 bases between. Looked up from germline, CDR1 is LNHNV and CDR2 is YYDKDF (reference sequence). CDR3 size: 14 residues. The CDR3 nucleotides read TGTGCCACCAGCAGAGATGGGGGCACAGATACGCAGTATTTT. Translating gives CATSRDGGTDTQYF.

The genes are TRBV9 and TRBJ2-1; D ambiguous. The CDR3 is 13 residues long. Germline CDR1 and CDR2: SGDLS and YYNGEE. Trimming cost V 2 bases and J 5 bases, with 8 bases left between them. The DNA for the CDR3 is TGTGCCAGCAGCGTCGTTGCGGACAATGAGCAGTTCTTC. Residues: CASSVVADNEQFF.

The chain uses TRBV20-1 and TRBJ2-7, with 7 bases lining up with TRBD2. The CDR3 length is 15 residues. V lost 3 bases and J lost 2; bases outside the gene matches: 10. The germline V gene has CDR1 DFQATT and CDR2 SNEGSKA (reference sequence). CDR3 DNA sequence: TGCAGTGCTAGGATTTTGCGCGGGACTACCTACGAGCAGTACTTC. As protein: CSARILRGTTYEQYF.

V and J are TRBV9 and TRBJ2-7; D might be TRBD1 (6 bases). The DNA end is more similar to TRBJ2-5, so the J call may be wrong. Germline V gene sequence: CDR1 SGDLS, CDR2 YYNGEE. This CDR3 contains 15 residues. The CDR3 DNA reads TGTGCCAGCAGCGTAGACAGAGGGGGTTCAGAGACCCAGTACTTC. This codes for CASSVDRGGSETQYF.

This clonotype came up a few times. The rearrangement uses TRBV15 and TRBJ2-7; D is undetermined. The germline V gene encodes CDR1 LNHNV and CDR2 YYDKDF (reference sequence). Deletions cut 4 bases from V and 0 bases from J, with 7 bases between. The CDR3 extends over 13 amino acids. The CDR3 nucleotides are TGTGCCACCAGCACAGACTTCTCCTACGAGCAGTACTTC. Translated, it gives CATSTDFSYEQYF.

The rearrangement joins TRBV2 to TRBJ2-3; TRBD2 matches 10 bases. The germline V gene encodes CDR1 SNHLY and CDR2 FYNNEI. Trimming removed 8 bases from V and 9 bases from J; junction bases left unmatched: 11. The CDR3 spans 14 residues. The DNA for the CDR3 is TGTGCCAGCCGAGGGACTAGCGATTCAAGGACGCAGTATTTT. It encodes CASRGTSDSRTQYF.

The J gene is TRBJ1-2, the V gene TRBV20-1; possible D gene TRBD1, 5 bases. Germline CDR1 reads DFQATT; CDR2 reads SNEGSKA (reference sequence). This CDR3 contains 12 residues. This chain's CDR3 is CSQDSLNYGYTF. CDR3 coding DNA: TGCAGCCAAGACAGCCTTAACTATGGCTACACCTTC.

The chain carries TRBV3-1 and TRBJ2-5, with 8 positions matching TRBD2. This CDR3 has 13 amino acids. Trimming at V came to 6 bases and at J to 5 bases, leaving 5 bases not matched to a gene. Germline lookup yields CDR1 LGHDT and CDR2 YNNKEL (reference sequence). The CDR3 nucleotides are TGTGCCAGCAGGGCCCGGGGGGGGGAGACCCAGTACTTC. It encodes CASRARGGETQYF.

The rearrangement joins TRBV6-6 to TRBJ2-3; 7 bases match TRBD2. The trim removed 5 bases at V and 1 base at J, leaving 12 bases unmatched. CDR3 length: 17 amino acids. Germline values: CDR1 MNHNY, CDR2 SVGAGI (reference sequence). CDR3 residues: CASSPQKAGLRTDTQYF. The CDR3 nucleotides read TGTGCCAGCAGTCCCCAGAAAGCGGGACTACGCACAGATACGCAGTATTTT.

This clonotype was seen a few times. The chain joins TRBV5-1 to TRBJ2-7; the D gene is possibly TRBD2 (5 bases). V was clipped by 1 base and J by 5 bases, with 10 bases between them. The V gene's germline CDR1 is SGHRS and CDR2 YFSETQ. CDR3 size: 13 residues. DNA of the CDR3: TGCGCCAGCAGCTTGCGGGAACGGGACGAGCAGTACTTC. It is translated as CASSLRERDEQYF.